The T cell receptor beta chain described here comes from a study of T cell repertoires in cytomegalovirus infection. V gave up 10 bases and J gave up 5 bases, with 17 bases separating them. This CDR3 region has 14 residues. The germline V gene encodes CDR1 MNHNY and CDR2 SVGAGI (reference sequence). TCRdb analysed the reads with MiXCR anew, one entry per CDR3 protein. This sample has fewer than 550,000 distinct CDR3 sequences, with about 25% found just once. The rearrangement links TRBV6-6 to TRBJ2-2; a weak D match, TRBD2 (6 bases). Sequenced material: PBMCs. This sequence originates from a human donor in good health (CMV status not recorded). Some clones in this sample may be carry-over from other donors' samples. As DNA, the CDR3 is TGTGCCACCCATAGCGGAGGGAGGACCGGGGAGCTGTTTTTT. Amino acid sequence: CATHSGGRTGELFF.